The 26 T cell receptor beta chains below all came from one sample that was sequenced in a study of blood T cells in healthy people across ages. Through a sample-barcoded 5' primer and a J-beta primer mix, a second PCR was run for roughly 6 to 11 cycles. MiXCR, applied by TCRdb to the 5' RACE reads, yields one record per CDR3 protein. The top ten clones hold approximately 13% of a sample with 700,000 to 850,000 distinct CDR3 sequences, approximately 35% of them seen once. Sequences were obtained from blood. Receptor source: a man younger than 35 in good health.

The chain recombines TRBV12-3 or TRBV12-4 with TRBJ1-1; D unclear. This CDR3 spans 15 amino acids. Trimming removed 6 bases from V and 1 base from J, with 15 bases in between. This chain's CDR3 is CASRNSGRANTEAFF. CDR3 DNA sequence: TGTGCCAGCAGGAACAGCGGGAGGGCGAACACTGAAGCTTTCTTT.

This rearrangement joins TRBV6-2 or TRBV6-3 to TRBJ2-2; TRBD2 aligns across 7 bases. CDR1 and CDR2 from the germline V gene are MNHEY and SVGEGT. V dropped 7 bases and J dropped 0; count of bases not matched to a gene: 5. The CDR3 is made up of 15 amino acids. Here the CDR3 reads CASKASGANTGELFF. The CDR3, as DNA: TGTGCCAGCAAGGCTAGCGGCGCGAACACCGGGGAGCTGTTTTTT.

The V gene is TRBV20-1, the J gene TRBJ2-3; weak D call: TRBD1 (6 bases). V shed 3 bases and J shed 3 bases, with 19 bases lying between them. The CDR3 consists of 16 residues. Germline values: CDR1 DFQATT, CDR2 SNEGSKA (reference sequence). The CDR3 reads CSARGAGRRWTDTQYF. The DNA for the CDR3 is TGCAGTGCTAGGGGGGCAGGGAGAAGGTGGACAGATACGCAGTATTTT.

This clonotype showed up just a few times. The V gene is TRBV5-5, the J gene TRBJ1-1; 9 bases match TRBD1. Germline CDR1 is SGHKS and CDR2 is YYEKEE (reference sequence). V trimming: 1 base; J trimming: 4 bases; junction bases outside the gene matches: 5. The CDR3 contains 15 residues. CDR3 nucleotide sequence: TGTGCCAGCAGCTTGCACAGGGGGCCCGGCACTGAAGCTTTCTTT. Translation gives CASSLHRGPGTEAFF.

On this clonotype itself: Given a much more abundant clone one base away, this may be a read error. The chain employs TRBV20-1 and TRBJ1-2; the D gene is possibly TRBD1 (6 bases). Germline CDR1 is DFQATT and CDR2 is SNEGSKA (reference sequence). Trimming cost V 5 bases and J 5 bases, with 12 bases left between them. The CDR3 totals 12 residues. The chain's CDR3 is CSASQGEYGYTF. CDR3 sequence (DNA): TGCAGTGCTTCACAGGGAGAGTATGGCTACACCTTC.

CDR3 sequence (DNA): TGTGCCAGCAGAACGGGACAGGCGACAACCTACGAGCAGTACTTC. Translating gives CASRTGQATTYEQYF. The genes are TRBV28 and TRBJ2-7; TRBD1 matches 8 bases. The CDR3 extends over 15 amino acids. The V gene end was trimmed by 6 bases and the J gene end by 2 bases; junction bases not matched to a gene: 9. Germline CDR1 MDHEN, CDR2 SYDVKM.

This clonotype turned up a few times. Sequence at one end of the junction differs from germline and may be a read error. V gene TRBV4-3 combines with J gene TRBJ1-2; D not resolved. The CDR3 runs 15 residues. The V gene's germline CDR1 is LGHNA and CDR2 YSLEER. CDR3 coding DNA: TGCGCCAGCAACCAAGATCATGACCCCCTCTATGGCTACACCTTC. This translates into CASNQDHDPLYGYTF.

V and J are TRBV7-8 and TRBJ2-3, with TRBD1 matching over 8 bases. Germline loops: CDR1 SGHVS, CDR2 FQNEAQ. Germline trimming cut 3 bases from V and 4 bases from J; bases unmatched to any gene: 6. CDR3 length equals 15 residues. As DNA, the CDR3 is TGTGCCAGCAGCTTTGGGGACAGGATTGCAGATACGCAGTATTTT. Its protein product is CASSFGDRIADTQYF. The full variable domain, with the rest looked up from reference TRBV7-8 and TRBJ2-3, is GAGVSQSPRYKVAKRGQDVALRCDPISGHVSLFWYQQALGQGPEFLTYFQNEAQLDKSGLPSDRFFAERPEGSVSTLKIQRTQQEDSAVYLCASSFGDRIADTQYFGPGTRLTVL.

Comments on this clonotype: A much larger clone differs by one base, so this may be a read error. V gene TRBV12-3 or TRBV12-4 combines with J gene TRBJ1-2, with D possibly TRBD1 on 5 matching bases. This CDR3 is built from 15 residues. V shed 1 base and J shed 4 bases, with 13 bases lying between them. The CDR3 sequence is CASSLGVGTAYGYTF. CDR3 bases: TGTGCCAGCAGTTTAGGTGTGGGGACTGCCTATGGCTACACCTTC.

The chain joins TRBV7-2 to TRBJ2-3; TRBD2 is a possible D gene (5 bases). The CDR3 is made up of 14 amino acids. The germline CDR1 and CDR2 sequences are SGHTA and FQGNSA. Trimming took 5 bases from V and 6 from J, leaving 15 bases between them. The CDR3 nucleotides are TGTGCCAGCAGCCCGGTGACCTCGGGGGATACGCAGTATTTT. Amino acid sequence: CASSPVTSGDTQYF. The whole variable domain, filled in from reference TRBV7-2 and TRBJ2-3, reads GAGVSQSPSNKVTEKGKDVELRCDPISGHTALYWYRQSLGQGLEFLIYFQGNSAPDKSGLPSDRFSAERTGGSVSTLTIQRTQQEDSAVYLCASSPVTSGDTQYFGPGTRLTVL.

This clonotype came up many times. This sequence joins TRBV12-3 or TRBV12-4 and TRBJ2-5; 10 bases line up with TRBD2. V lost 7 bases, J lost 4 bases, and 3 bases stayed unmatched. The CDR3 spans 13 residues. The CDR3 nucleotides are TGTGCCAGCACCCCTAGCGGGGGAGAGACCCAGTACTTC. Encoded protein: CASTPSGGETQYF.

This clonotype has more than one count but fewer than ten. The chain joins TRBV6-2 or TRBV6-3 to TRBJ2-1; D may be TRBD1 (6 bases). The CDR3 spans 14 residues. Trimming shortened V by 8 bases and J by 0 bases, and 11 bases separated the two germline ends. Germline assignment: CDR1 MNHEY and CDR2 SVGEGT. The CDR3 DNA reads TGTGCCAGCGCGACAGGAAGCTCCTACAATGAGCAGTTCTTC. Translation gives CASATGSSYNEQFF.

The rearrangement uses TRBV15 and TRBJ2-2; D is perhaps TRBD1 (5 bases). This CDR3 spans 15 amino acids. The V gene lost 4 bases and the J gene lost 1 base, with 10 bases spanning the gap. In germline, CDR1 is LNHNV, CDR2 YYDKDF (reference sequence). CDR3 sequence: CATSKPRGNTGELFF. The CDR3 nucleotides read TGTGCCACCAGCAAACCTAGGGGGAACACCGGGGAGCTGTTTTTT. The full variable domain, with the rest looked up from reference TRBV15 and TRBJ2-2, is DAMVIQNPRYQVTQFGKPVTLSCSQTLNHNVMYWYQQKSSQAPKLLFHYYDKDFNNEADTPDNFQSRRPNTSFCFLDIRSPGLGDTAMYLCATSKPRGNTGELFFGEGSRLTVL.

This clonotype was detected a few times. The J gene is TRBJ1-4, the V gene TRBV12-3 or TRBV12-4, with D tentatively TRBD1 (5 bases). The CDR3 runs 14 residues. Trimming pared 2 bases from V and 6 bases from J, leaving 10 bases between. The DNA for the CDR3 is TGTGCCAGCAGTTTATCGCAGGGTGATGAAAAACTGTTTTTT. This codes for CASSLSQGDEKLFF.

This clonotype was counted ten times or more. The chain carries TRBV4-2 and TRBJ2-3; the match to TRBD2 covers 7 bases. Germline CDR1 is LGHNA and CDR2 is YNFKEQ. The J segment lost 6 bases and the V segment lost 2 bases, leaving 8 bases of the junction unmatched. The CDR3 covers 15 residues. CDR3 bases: TGTGCCAGCAGCCAACGGGGGGAGGCGGTCGATACGCAGTATTTT. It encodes CASSQRGEAVDTQYF.

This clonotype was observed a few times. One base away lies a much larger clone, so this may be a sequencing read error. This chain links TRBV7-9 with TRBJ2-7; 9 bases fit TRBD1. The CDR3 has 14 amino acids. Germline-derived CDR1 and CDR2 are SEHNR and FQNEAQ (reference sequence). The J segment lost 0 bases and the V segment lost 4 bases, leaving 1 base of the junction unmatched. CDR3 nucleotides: TGTGCCAGCAGCTCGACAGGGGGCTCCTACGAGCAGTACTTC. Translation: CASSSTGGSYEQYF.

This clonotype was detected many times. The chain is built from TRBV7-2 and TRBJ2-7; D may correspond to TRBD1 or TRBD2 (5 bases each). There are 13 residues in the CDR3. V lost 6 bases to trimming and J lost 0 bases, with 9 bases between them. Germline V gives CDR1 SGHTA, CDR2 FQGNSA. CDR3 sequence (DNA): TGTGCCAGCAGTTTGGGGGTCTCCTACGAGCAGTACTTC. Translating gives CASSLGVSYEQYF.

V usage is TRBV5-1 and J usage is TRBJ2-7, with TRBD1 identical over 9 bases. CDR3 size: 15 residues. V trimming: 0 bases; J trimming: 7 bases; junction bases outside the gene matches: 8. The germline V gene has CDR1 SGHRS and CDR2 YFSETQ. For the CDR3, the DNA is TGCGCCAGCAGCTTGGTGGGACAGGGTAGGAATGAGCAGTACTTC. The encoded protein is CASSLVGQGRNEQYF.

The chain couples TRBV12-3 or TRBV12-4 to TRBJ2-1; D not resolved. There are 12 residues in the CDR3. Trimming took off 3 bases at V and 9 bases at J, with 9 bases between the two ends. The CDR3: CASSFTGTEQFF. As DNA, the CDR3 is TGTGCCAGCAGTTTTACGGGTACTGAGCAGTTCTTC.

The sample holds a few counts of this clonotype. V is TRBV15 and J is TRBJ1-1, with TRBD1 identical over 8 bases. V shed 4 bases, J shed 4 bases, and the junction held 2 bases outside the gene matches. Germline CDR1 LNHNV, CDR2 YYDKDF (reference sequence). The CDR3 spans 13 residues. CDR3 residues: CATSMTGVTEAFF. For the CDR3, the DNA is TGTGCCACCAGCATGACAGGGGTCACTGAAGCTTTCTTT.

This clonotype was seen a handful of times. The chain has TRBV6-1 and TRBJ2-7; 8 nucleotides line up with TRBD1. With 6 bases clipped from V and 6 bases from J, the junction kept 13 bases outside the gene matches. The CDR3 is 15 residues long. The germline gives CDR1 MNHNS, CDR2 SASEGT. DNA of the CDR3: TGTGCCAGCAGGATTAAAAACAGGGGGATCTCCGAGCAGTACTTC. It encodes CASRIKNRGISEQYF.

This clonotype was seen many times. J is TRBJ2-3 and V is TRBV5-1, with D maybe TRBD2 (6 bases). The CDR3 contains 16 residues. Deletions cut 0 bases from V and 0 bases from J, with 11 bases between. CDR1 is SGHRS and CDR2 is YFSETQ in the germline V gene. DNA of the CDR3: TGCGCCAGCAGCTTGGGAACTAGCAGTAGCACAGATACGCAGTATTTT. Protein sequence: CASSLGTSSSTDTQYF. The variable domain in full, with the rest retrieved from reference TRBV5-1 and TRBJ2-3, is KAGVTQTPRYLIKTRGQQVTLSCSPISGHRSVSWYQQTPGQGLQFLFEYFSETQRNKGNFPGRFSGRQFSNSRSEMNVSTLELGDSALYLCASSLGTSSSTDTQYFGPGTRLTVL.

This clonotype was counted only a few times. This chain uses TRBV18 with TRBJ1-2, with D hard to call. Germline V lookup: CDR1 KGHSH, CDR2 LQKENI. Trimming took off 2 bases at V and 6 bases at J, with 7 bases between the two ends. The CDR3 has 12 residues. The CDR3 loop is CASSPELHGYTF. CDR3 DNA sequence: TGTGCCAGCTCACCAGAGCTACATGGCTACACCTTC. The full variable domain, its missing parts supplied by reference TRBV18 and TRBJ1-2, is NAGVMQNPRHLVRRRGQEARLRCSPMKGHSHVYWYRQLPEEGLKFMVYLQKENIIDESGMPKERFSAEFPKEGPSILRIQQVVRGDSAAYFCASSPELHGYTFGSGTRLTVV.

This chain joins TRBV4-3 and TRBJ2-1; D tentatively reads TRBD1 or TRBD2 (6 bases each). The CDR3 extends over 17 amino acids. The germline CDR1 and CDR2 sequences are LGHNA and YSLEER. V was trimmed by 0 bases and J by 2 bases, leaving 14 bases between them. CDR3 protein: CASSQDRRGAAYNEQFF. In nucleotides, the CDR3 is TGCGCCAGCAGCCAAGATCGAAGGGGGGCCGCCTACAATGAGCAGTTCTTC.

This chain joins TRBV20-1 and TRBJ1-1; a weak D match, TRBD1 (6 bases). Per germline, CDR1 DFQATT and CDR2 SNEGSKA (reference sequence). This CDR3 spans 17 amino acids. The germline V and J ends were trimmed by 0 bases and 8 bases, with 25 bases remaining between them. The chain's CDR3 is CSARDAGGGGEQLEAFF. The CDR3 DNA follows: TGCAGTGCTAGAGATGCGGGGGGCGGAGGGGAACAATTAGAAGCTTTCTTT.

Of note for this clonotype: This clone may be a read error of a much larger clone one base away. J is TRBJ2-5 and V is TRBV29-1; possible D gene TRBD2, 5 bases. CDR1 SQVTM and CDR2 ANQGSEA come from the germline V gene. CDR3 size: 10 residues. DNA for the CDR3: TGCAGCGTCGGGGAAGAGGCCCAGTACTTC. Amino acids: CSVGEEAQYF.